Listed here is a single T cell receptor (beta chain). The antigen is undetermined. Germline CDR1 reads ENHRY; CDR2 reads SYGVKD. This CDR3 region has 14 residues. The J segment lost 6 bases and the V segment lost 2 bases, leaving 6 bases of the junction unmatched. The data stem from a study of graft-versus-host responses after intestinal transplantation. As for the study in general: Those transplanted obtained multivisceral, liver-intestinal, or isolated intestinal grafts. Recipients uniformly received anti-thymocyte globulin induction, followed by tacrolimus and steroids for around 3 years.

Profiled with immunoSEQ multiplex PCR; TCRdb holds only in-frame clones, not every one. This table holds roughly 100,000 clones, over 85% found once. Findings and caveats of the study: Individuals who had graft-donor T cell macrochimerism had allografts that showed high graft-versus-host to host-versus-graft clonal ratios.

Source: unstimulated CD8+ T cells sorted from spleen or lymph node cells, taken before intestinal transplant. The rearrangement joins TRBV10-3 to TRBJ2-7; 8 bases map to TRBD1. The sequence was collected from a human donor who received an intestinal transplant. CDR3 region: CAISEGQGLIEQYF. CDR3 nucleotides: TGTGCCATCAGTGAGGGACAGGGCTTAATCGAGCAGTACTTC.